The rows below give T cell receptor beta chains drawn from one sample of a study of T cell changes during pregnancy in multiple sclerosis. Only in-frame clones appear in the TCRdb table, and some are missing; sequencing was by immunoSEQ multiplex PCR. The data contain 55,000 to 65,000 clones, around 90% of them singletons. Sequenced here: peripheral blood, sampled in the first trimester of pregnancy. The origin of the receptors is a female donor in good health, enrolled as a control in a pregnancy study. CDR3s include the opening cysteine and the closing phenylalanine or tryptophan. The order of the fields is D gene, J gene, clone size, V gene, CDR3 DNA, CDR3 protein. A D gene is named only where the DNA matches it firmly. Clone size appears in some rows only: once, few, many, or a class for an expanded clone.

D gene: .; J gene: TRBJ1-5; clone size: few; V gene: TRBV15; CDR3 DNA: TGTGCCACCAGCAGAGGAGGACAGAGCAATCAGCCCCAGCATTTT; CDR3 protein: CATSRGGQSNQPQHF
D gene: .; J gene: TRBJ1-1; clone size: .; V gene: TRBV5-8; CDR3 DNA: TGTGCCAGCAGCCCAAGGGGGGGGAACACTGAAGCTTTCTTT; CDR3 protein: CASSPRGGNTEAFF
D gene: .; J gene: TRBJ1-4; clone size: .; V gene: TRBV7-2; CDR3 DNA: TGTGCCAGCAGCCTCGTGAGTGATGCTAATGAAAAACTGTTTTTT; CDR3 protein: CASSLVSDANEKLFF
D gene: TRBD2; J gene: TRBJ2-7; clone size: .; V gene: TRBV7-2; CDR3 DNA: TGTGCCAGCAGCCCCATCCTGGGGGAGGGCTACGAGCAGTACTTC; CDR3 protein: CASSPILGEGYEQYF
D gene: .; J gene: TRBJ1-2; clone size: .; V gene: TRBV5-6; CDR3 DNA: TGTGCCAGCAGCTTTGGACAGCTCTCCTATGGCTACACCTTC; CDR3 protein: CASSFGQLSYGYTF
D gene: .; J gene: TRBJ1-2; clone size: .; V gene: TRBV10-3; CDR3 DNA: TGTGCCATCAGCCGGGAAAACTATGGCTACACCTTC; CDR3 protein: CAISRENYGYTF
D gene: TRBD1; J gene: TRBJ2-5; clone size: .; V gene: TRBV4-1; CDR3 DNA: TGCGCCAGCAGCCAACAGGGGGACGAGACCCAGTACTTC; CDR3 protein: CASSQQGDETQYF
D gene: TRBD1; J gene: TRBJ2-3; clone size: .; V gene: TRBV7-2; CDR3 DNA: TGTGCCAGCAGCTTAGATCGGACAGGGGCGCAGTATTTT; CDR3 protein: CASSLDRTGAQYF
D gene: .; J gene: TRBJ1-1; clone size: .; V gene: TRBV10-2; CDR3 DNA: TGCGCCAGCGGACAGAACACTGAAGCTTTCTTT; CDR3 protein: CASGQNTEAFF
D gene: .; J gene: TRBJ1-1; clone size: .; V gene: TRBV5-4; CDR3 DNA: TGTGCCAGCAGCTCGGACATAGCTGAAGCTTTCTTT; CDR3 protein: CASSSDIAEAFF
D gene: .; J gene: TRBJ2-1; clone size: .; V gene: TRBV18; CDR3 DNA: TGTGCCAGCTCACTCGGGTCCTACAATGAGCAGTTCTTC; CDR3 protein: CASSLGSYNEQFF
D gene: TRBD2; J gene: TRBJ2-3; clone size: .; V gene: TRBV5-1; CDR3 DNA: TGCGCCAGCAGCATAGCGGGGTCCCGGGGCACAGATACGCAGTATTTT; CDR3 protein: CASSIAGSRGTDTQYF
D gene: .; J gene: TRBJ2-5; clone size: .; V gene: TRBV4-2; CDR3 DNA: TGTGCCAGCAGCCAGGAACCGGGACAAGTTTACTTC; CDR3 protein: CASSQEPGQVYF
D gene: TRBD1; J gene: TRBJ1-1; clone size: .; V gene: TRBV7-2; CDR3 DNA: TGTGCCAGCAGCCGCCGACAGGGGAGAAAGGGCACTGAAGCTTTCTTT; CDR3 protein: CASSRRQGRKGTEAFF
D gene: .; J gene: TRBJ1-1; clone size: .; V gene: TRBV18; CDR3 DNA: TGTGCCAGCTCACCAGATTTCAGGGCTTTCACTGAAGCTTTCTTT; CDR3 protein: CASSPDFRAFTEAFF
D gene: TRBD1; J gene: TRBJ2-2; clone size: .; V gene: TRBV30; CDR3 DNA: TGTGCCTGGAGTGTAAAGCCGGGACAGGGGATGACCGGGGAGCTGTTTTTT; CDR3 protein: CAWSVKPGQGMTGELFF
D gene: .; J gene: TRBJ1-1; clone size: .; V gene: TRBV18; CDR3 DNA: TGTGCCAGCTCACCACCCCAGAACACTGAAGCTTTCTTT; CDR3 protein: CASSPPQNTEAFF
D gene: .; J gene: TRBJ1-4; clone size: .; V gene: TRBV4-3; CDR3 DNA: TGCGCCAGCAGCCTGGGGGGAGGCCTTAATGAAAAACTGTTTTTT; CDR3 protein: CASSLGGGLNEKLFF
D gene: .; J gene: TRBJ2-7; clone size: once; V gene: TRBV15; CDR3 DNA: TGTGCCACCAGCAGAGATCCCACAGGGAGTTCGTCCGAGCAGTACTTC; CDR3 protein: CATSRDPTGSSSEQYF
D gene: TRBD1; J gene: TRBJ1-1; clone size: .; V gene: TRBV29-1; CDR3 DNA: TGCAGCGTTAGAGGACAGGGAATGCCTGAAGCTTTCTTT; CDR3 protein: CSVRGQGMPEAFF
D gene: .; J gene: TRBJ2-1; clone size: .; V gene: TRBV15; CDR3 DNA: TGTGCCACCAGCAGTGGAGGGCGGGGATACAATGAGCAGTTCTTC; CDR3 protein: CATSSGGRGYNEQFF
D gene: .; J gene: TRBJ1-2; clone size: .; V gene: TRBV30; CDR3 DNA: TGTGCCTGGAGTGGGGGCGGCTATGGCTACACCTTC; CDR3 protein: CAWSGGGYGYTF
D gene: TRBD1; J gene: TRBJ1-2; clone size: .; V gene: TRBV23-1; CDR3 DNA: TGCGCCATATCAAACCGGGACAGGGGATATCCTAACTATGGCTACACCTTC; CDR3 protein: CAISNRDRGYPNYGYTF
D gene: TRBD2; J gene: TRBJ2-5; clone size: .; V gene: TRBV6-6; CDR3 DNA: TGTGCCAGCAGTTCGGGACTAGATCAAGAGACCCAGTACTTC; CDR3 protein: CASSSGLDQETQYF
D gene: TRBD1; J gene: TRBJ2-7; clone size: .; V gene: TRBV2; CDR3 DNA: TGTGCCAGCAGTCTAAAGACAGGGGAATCCTACGAGCAGTACTTC; CDR3 protein: CASSLKTGESYEQYF
D gene: .; J gene: TRBJ1-5; clone size: .; V gene: TRBV7-2; CDR3 DNA: TGTGCCAGCAGCTCAGACAGTAATCAGCCCCAGCATTTT; CDR3 protein: CASSSDSNQPQHF
D gene: .; J gene: TRBJ1-2; clone size: .; V gene: TRBV29-1; CDR3 DNA: TGCAGCGTTGCGTCATATTTCATGGGTGGGCGCGATGGCTACACCTTC; CDR3 protein: CSVASYFMGGRDGYTF
D gene: .; J gene: TRBJ2-2; clone size: .; V gene: TRBV19; CDR3 DNA: TGTGCCAGTAGCGGGCAGGGGAACACCGGGGAGCTGTTTTTT; CDR3 protein: CASSGQGNTGELFF
D gene: .; J gene: TRBJ1-1; clone size: .; V gene: TRBV6-5; CDR3 DNA: TGTGCCAGCAGTTACTCCTACAGGAGTACTGAAGCTTTCTTT; CDR3 protein: CASSYSYRSTEAFF
D gene: .; J gene: TRBJ2-1; clone size: .; V gene: TRBV4-2; CDR3 DNA: TGTGCCAGCAGCCAAGACGGGAGCTCCTACAATGAGCAGTTCTTC; CDR3 protein: CASSQDGSSYNEQFF
D gene: TRBD1; J gene: TRBJ2-7; clone size: .; V gene: TRBV5-6; CDR3 DNA: TGTGCCAGCAGGACCGGGACAGGCGCCTACGAGCAGTACTTC; CDR3 protein: CASRTGTGAYEQYF
D gene: .; J gene: TRBJ1-5; clone size: .; V gene: TRBV30; CDR3 DNA: TGTGCCTGGAGTGTAAGGGGGGGCGGAAGCAATCAGCCCCAGCATTTT; CDR3 protein: CAWSVRGGGSNQPQHF
D gene: .; J gene: TRBJ2-3; clone size: once; V gene: TRBV9; CDR3 DNA: TGTGCCAGCAGCCCTCGTGGGGGGAGGGGGGCAGATACGCAGTATTTT; CDR3 protein: CASSPRGGRGADTQYF
D gene: TRBD2; J gene: TRBJ2-7; clone size: .; V gene: TRBV7-2; CDR3 DNA: TGTGCCAGCAGCTCGAAGACTAGCGGGGGCATCGGGGCGCAGTACTTC; CDR3 protein: CASSSKTSGGIGAQYF
D gene: .; J gene: TRBJ2-1; clone size: .; V gene: TRBV10-3; CDR3 DNA: TGTGCCATCAGTGCACGGGGGTCTAATGAGCAGTTCTTC; CDR3 protein: CAISARGSNEQFF
D gene: TRBD1; J gene: TRBJ2-7; clone size: .; V gene: TRBV5-6; CDR3 DNA: TGTGCCAGCAGCTTTGAGACAGGGGGCGACGAGCAGTACTTC; CDR3 protein: CASSFETGGDEQYF
D gene: TRBD2; J gene: TRBJ2-7; clone size: .; V gene: TRBV4-3; CDR3 DNA: TGCGCCAGCAGCCGATCCGGGACTAGCGGGGAAACCTACGAGCAGTACTTC; CDR3 protein: CASSRSGTSGETYEQYF